This T cell receptor (beta chain) was sequenced during a study of blood T cell repertoires in COVID-19. In germline, CDR1 is SGHAT, CDR2 FQNNGV. CDR3 size: 12 residues. Trimming took off 4 bases at V and 4 bases at J, with 6 bases between the two ends. The data were produced by immunoSEQ multiplex PCR, yet TCRdb's version contains in-frame clones alone and is incomplete. The sample includes tens of thousands of clones, 75% to 90% of them seen just once. This sequence originates from a man aged 25 to 40 with COVID-19, enrolled during active disease. The sample taken for sequencing was peripheral blood. This chain joins TRBV11-2 and TRBJ2-3; D gene unclear. The CDR3 sequence is CASSSLSDTQYF. In DNA form, the CDR3 reads TGTGCCAGCAGCTCCTTATCAGATACGCAGTATTTT.